The clone carrying this T cell receptor (beta chain) turned up a few times. Its antigen is not known. TCRdb re-analysed the reads in MiXCR, keeping a single row per CDR3 protein. The sample contains 350,000 to 450,000 distinct CDR3 sequences, around a sixth of which appear only once. This sample stems from a study of T cell repertoires in cytomegalovirus infection. Study summary: The public TCR beta signatures pointed to both CMV infection and matching HLA type. General study points: The study found HLA-C-restricted CMV-specific TCR beta clonotypes dominating the ex vivo response.

The CDR3 contains 14 residues. V shed 7 bases and J shed 4 bases, with 19 bases lying between them. Germline V gene sequence: CDR1 DFQATT, CDR2 SNEGSKA (reference sequence). The sequenced sample consisted of PBMCs. This TCR was recovered from a human donor in good health (CMV status not recorded). Some clones in this sample may be carry-over from other donors' samples. V and J are TRBV20-1 and TRBJ1-1, with D maybe TRBD1 (5 bases). CDR3 loop: CSVTGTGGITEAFF. The CDR3 DNA follows: TGCAGTGTTACGGGCACCGGGGGGATCACTGAAGCTTTCTTT.